This T cell receptor beta chain was retrieved from a study of blood T cell repertoires in COVID-19. Only in-frame clones appear in the TCRdb table, and some are missing; sequencing was by immunoSEQ multiplex PCR. The repertoire holds approximately 120,000 clones, with around 88% as singletons. The germline V gene encodes CDR1 LGHDT and CDR2 YNNKEL (reference sequence). Unmatched junction bases numbered 7, after V lost 4 bases and J lost 2 bases. CDR3 length: 15 amino acids. The rearrangement uses TRBV3-1 (or the pseudogene TRBV3-2) and TRBJ2-7; 8 bases line up with TRBD1. This sequence originates from a human donor with acute or convalescent COVID-19. The donor label of this sample is uncertain. Sequencing used peripheral blood. CDR3 sequence reads: CASSPLGQGTYEQYF. The DNA of the CDR3 is TGTGCCAGCAGCCCTCTAGGACAGGGAACCTACGAGCAGTACTTC.